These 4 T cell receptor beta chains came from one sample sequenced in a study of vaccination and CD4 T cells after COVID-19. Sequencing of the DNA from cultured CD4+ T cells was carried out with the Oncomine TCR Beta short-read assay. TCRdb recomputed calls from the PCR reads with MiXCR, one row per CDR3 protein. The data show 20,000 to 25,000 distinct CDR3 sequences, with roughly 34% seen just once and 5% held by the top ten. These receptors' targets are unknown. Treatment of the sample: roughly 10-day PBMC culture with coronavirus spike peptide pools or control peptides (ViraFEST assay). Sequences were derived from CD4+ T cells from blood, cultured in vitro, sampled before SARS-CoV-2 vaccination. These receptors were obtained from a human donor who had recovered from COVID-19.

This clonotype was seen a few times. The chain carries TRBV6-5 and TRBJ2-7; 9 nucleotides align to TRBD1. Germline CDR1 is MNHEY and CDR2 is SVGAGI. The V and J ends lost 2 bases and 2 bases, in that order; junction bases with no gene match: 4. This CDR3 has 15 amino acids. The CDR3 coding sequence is TGTGCCAGCAGTTACCGTGGACAGGGGACCTACGAGCAGTACTTC. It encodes CASSYRGQGTYEQYF.

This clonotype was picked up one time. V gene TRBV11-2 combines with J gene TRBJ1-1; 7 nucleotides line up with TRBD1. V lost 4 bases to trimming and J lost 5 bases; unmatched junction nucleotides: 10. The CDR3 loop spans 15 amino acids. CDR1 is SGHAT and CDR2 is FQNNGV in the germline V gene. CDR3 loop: CASSSTGAWGTEAFF. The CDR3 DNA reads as TGTGCCAGCAGCTCAACAGGGGCCTGGGGTACTGAAGCTTTCTTT.

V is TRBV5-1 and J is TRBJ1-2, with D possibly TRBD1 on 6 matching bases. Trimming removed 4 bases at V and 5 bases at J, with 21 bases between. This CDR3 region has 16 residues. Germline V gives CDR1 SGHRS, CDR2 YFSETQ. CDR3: CASSREPRQDLYGYTF. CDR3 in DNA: TGCGCCAGCAGCCGAGAACCAAGACAGGACCTGTATGGCTACACCTTC.

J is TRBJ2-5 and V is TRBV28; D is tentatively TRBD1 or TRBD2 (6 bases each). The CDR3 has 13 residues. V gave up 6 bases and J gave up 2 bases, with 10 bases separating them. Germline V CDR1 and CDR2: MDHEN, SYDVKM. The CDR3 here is CASSTGRQETQYF. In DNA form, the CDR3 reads TGTGCCAGCAGCACAGGGAGGCAAGAGACCCAGTACTTC.